Sequencing of this TCR beta chain was carried out in a study of blood T cell repertoires in COVID-19. Overall study context: COVID-19 samples, acute and convalescent, were from the United States, Italy and Spain.

CDR3 length: 13 amino acids. CDR1 MDHEN and CDR2 SYDVKM come from the germline V gene. The V and J ends lost 6 bases and 6 bases, in that order; junction bases with no gene match: 7. The data were produced by immunoSEQ multiplex PCR, yet TCRdb's version contains in-frame clones alone and is incomplete. The sample lists about 73,000 clones, 89% occurring once. The source material was peripheral blood. This sequence originates from a man older than 75 with acute or convalescent COVID-19. The chain has TRBV28 and TRBJ2-7; 8 positions agree with TRBD1. This CDR3 reads CASRSQGAGEQYF. The CDR3 DNA is TGTGCCAGCAGATCCCAGGGGGCGGGCGAGCAGTACTTC.